Following are 30 T cell receptor beta chains from one sample sequenced in a study of T-cell reconstitution after alpha-beta-depleted transplantation in children. The TCRbeta library incorporated unique molecular identifiers. TCRdb passed the PCR reads through MiXCR, listing each CDR3 protein once. The sample shows hundreds of thousands of distinct CDR3 sequences, about a tenth of them seen only once. The material sequenced was PBMCs from the stem cell graft donor, taken from the stem cell graft. These receptors all stem from a human donor who donated a stem cell graft to a child with acute lymphoblastic leukemia.

The rearrangement joins TRBV18 to TRBJ1-1, with a tentative D call TRBD1 (5 bases). Germline lookup yields CDR1 KGHSH and CDR2 LQKENI. The length of the CDR3 is 14 residues. V was trimmed by 3 bases and J by 3 bases, leaving 11 bases between them. The CDR3 DNA reads TGTGCCAGCTCACCCACACTGGGGGACACTGAAGCTTTCTTT. As protein: CASSPTLGDTEAFF.

The V call is TRBV4-3, the J call TRBJ2-7, with 12 bases matching TRBD2. CDR3 length: 16 residues. J was trimmed by 0 bases and V by 3 bases; bases with no gene match: 3. Germline assignment: CDR1 LGHNA and CDR2 YSLEER. CDR3 coding DNA: TGCGCCAGCAGCCACGGACTAGCGGGGAGCTCCTACGAGCAGTACTTC. Translating gives CASSHGLAGSSYEQYF.

This clonotype was picked up many times. V is TRBV4-2 and J is TRBJ1-6; 8 bases align to TRBD1. CDR3 length: 15 amino acids. Per the germline V gene, CDR1 is LGHNA and CDR2 is YNFKEQ. Losses at the gene ends were 2 bases for V and 5 bases for J; bases not matched to a gene: 2. In nucleotides, the CDR3 is TGTGCCAGCAGCCAAAACAGGGGGGATAATTCACCCCTCCACTTT. It yields the protein CASSQNRGDNSPLHF.

This clonotype was recorded a few times. The J gene is TRBJ1-2, the V gene TRBV27; 8 positions agree with TRBD1. Per germline, CDR1 MNHEY and CDR2 SMNVEV (reference sequence). The CDR3 is made up of 16 amino acids. Trimming removed 1 base from V and 8 bases from J; junction bases left unmatched: 12. CDR3 region: CASSLFSRTGLGGYTF. CDR3 nucleotide sequence: TGTGCCAGCAGTTTATTCAGCAGGACAGGGCTGGGGGGCTACACCTTC.

This clonotype was observed at least ten times. CDR3 coding DNA: TGTGCCAGCAGCTTGAAGACTGGGGCCAACGTCCTGACTTTC. It yields the protein CASSLKTGANVLTF. This chain uses TRBV7-2 with TRBJ2-6, with D unresolved. The CDR3 is 14 residues long. Per the germline V gene, CDR1 is SGHTA and CDR2 is FQGNSA. The germline V and J ends were trimmed by 3 bases and 2 bases, with 5 bases remaining between them.

This clonotype has a count of ten or more. The chain has TRBV19 and TRBJ1-2; D not certain. Trimming cost V 1 base and J 4 bases, with 7 bases left between them. Germline CDR1 and CDR2: LNHDA and SQIVND (reference sequence). The CDR3 length is 13 residues. The CDR3 here is CASSIGTVYGYTF. CDR3 DNA: TGTGCCAGTAGTATAGGTACAGTCTATGGCTACACCTTC.

The chain joins TRBV6-1 to TRBJ1-6, with 8 bases aligning to TRBD1. Looked up from germline, CDR1 is MNHNS and CDR2 is SASEGT. The CDR3 is 14 amino acids. V was clipped by 6 bases and J by 9 bases; unmatched bases: 7. CDR3 region: CASRTGTGGSPLHF. CDR3 in DNA: TGTGCCAGCAGGACCGGGACAGGAGGTTCACCCCTCCACTTT.

This clonotype was picked up many times. The chain joins TRBV9 to TRBJ2-2; D is uncertain. The V and J ends lost 2 bases and 7 bases respectively, with 6 bases between them. The CDR3 covers 12 residues. The germline V gene has CDR1 SGDLS and CDR2 YYNGEE. The CDR3 sequence: CASSVSGGELFF. The CDR3 nucleotides read TGTGCCAGCAGCGTCTCCGGCGGGGAGCTGTTTTTT.

This clonotype has a handful of counts. V and J are TRBV11-2 and TRBJ1-5, with D maybe TRBD1 (5 bases). This CDR3 is built from 14 residues. Trimming took 9 bases from V and 4 from J, leaving 16 bases between them. Per germline, CDR1 SGHAT and CDR2 FQNNGV. The CDR3 loop reads CASLWGTGNQPQHF. In DNA form, the CDR3 reads TGTGCCAGTCTATGGGGGACTGGAAATCAGCCCCAGCATTTT.

This clonotype showed up just a few times. The V call is TRBV10-3, the J call TRBJ2-5; TRBD1 aligns across 8 bases. Germline CDR1 reads ENHRY; CDR2 reads SYGVKD. Trimming cost V 11 bases and J 2 bases; bases outside gene matches: 4. The CDR3 extends over 12 amino acids. The CDR3 sequence is CAGGQAQETQYF. Here the CDR3 DNA reads TGTGCCGGGGGACAGGCTCAAGAGACCCAGTACTTC.

This clonotype was recorded many times. V and J are TRBV5-6 and TRBJ2-4; D gene unclear. The CDR3 consists of 14 residues. Germline V gene data show CDR1 as SGHDT and CDR2 as YYEEEE. V lost 2 bases, J lost 1 base, and 7 bases lay in between. The DNA of the CDR3 is TGTGCCAGCAGCTTTTACGGGGCCAAAAACATTCAGTACTTC. This translates into CASSFYGAKNIQYF.

This clonotype was detected a few times. This chain links TRBV5-4 with TRBJ2-2; 14 nucleotides agree with TRBD2. The germline gives CDR1 SGHNT, CDR2 YYREEE (reference sequence). The V segment lost 0 bases and the J segment 4 bases; nucleotides outside the gene matches: 5. CDR3 length: 18 residues. The CDR3, as DNA: TGTGCCAGCAGCTTGGCCGGGGGACTAGCGGGGGTCACCGGGGAGCTGTTTTTT. Protein: CASSLAGGLAGVTGELFF.

Ten or more counts support this clonotype. The V gene is TRBV9, the J gene TRBJ2-3; TRBD1 or TRBD2 may be the D gene (5 bases each). Trimming removed 0 bases at V and 9 bases at J, with 5 bases between. Germline values: CDR1 SGDLS, CDR2 YYNGEE. The CDR3 runs 11 residues. The CDR3 reads CASSVGGTQYF. Here the CDR3 DNA reads TGTGCCAGCAGCGTAGGGGGGACGCAGTATTTT.

The rearrangement links TRBV20-1 to TRBJ2-5, with 16 bases identical to TRBD2. The CDR3 is 14 residues long. Germline CDR1 and CDR2: DFQATT and SNEGSKA (reference sequence). The V gene end was trimmed by 6 bases and the J gene end by 3 bases; junction bases not matched to a gene: 1. CDR3 DNA: TGCAGTGCGGGACTAGCGGGGGGGAAAGAGACCCAGTACTTC. Amino acid sequence: CSAGLAGGKETQYF.

This clonotype was detected a few times. The J gene is TRBJ2-2, the V gene TRBV5-6; D remains ambiguous. V shed 4 bases and J shed 0 bases, with 10 bases lying between them. Germline V lookup: CDR1 SGHDT, CDR2 YYEEEE. The CDR3 is 15 residues long. The DNA for the CDR3 is TGTGCCAGCAGCCTGGACCCAGCGAACACCGGGGAGCTGTTTTTT. Residues: CASSLDPANTGELFF. The entire variable domain, with the rest obtained from reference TRBV5-6 and TRBJ2-2, is as follows: DAGVTQSPTHLIKTRGQQVTLRCSPKSGHDTVSWYQQALGQGPQFIFQYYEEEERQRGNFPDRFSGHQFPNYSSELNVNALLLGDSALYLCASSLDPANTGELFFGEGSRLTVL.

The sample holds a few counts of this clonotype. The V call is TRBV6-1, the J call TRBJ1-5; 9 bases agree with TRBD1. The CDR3 has 17 residues. The trim removed 6 bases at V and 5 bases at J, leaving 14 bases unmatched. The germline V gene encodes CDR1 MNHNS and CDR2 SASEGT. This CDR3 reads CASRPRDRDARYQPQHF. The CDR3, as DNA: TGTGCCAGCAGGCCCCGGGACAGGGATGCGAGATATCAGCCCCAGCATTTT.

In regard to this clonotype: A much larger clone differs from this one at a single base, so this may be a read error. J is TRBJ2-2 and V is TRBV20-1, with TRBD2 identical over 11 bases. The CDR3 contains 15 residues. Germline loops: CDR1 DFQATT, CDR2 SNEGSKA (reference sequence). CDR3 amino acids: CCARLGLAGRGELFF. The CDR3 DNA follows: TGCTGTGCTAGATTAGGACTAGCGGGCCGCGGGGAGCTGTTTTTT.

Notes on this clonotype: A much larger clone differs by one base, so this may be a read error. The chain uses TRBV11-1 and TRBJ1-1; D gene uncertain. The CDR3 is 14 residues long. Germline V lookup: CDR1 SGHAT, CDR2 FQDESV (reference sequence). Trimming removed 6 bases from V and 6 bases from J, with 17 bases in between. CDR3 loop: CASSFRQTDSEAFF. The CDR3 bases are TGTGCCAGCAGTTTCCGGCAGACGGATTCTGAAGCTTTCTTT.

V and J are TRBV29-1 and TRBJ2-7; a possible D gene is TRBD2 (7 bases). Deletions cut 4 bases from V and 4 bases from J, with 20 bases between. The germline V gene has CDR1 SQVTM and CDR2 ANQGSEA. CDR3 length equals 15 residues. CDR3 residues: CSVAGESGGGYEQYF. The CDR3 DNA is TGCAGCGTTGCGGGCGAGTCGGGGGGCGGGTACGAGCAGTACTTC.

This clonotype was counted ten times or more. V usage is TRBV12-3 or TRBV12-4 and J usage is TRBJ2-5; TRBD2 matches 12 bases. V shed 4 bases and J 5 bases; nucleotides not matched to a gene: 5. CDR3 length: 15 residues. CDR3 sequence: CASSSSGGAGETQYF. As DNA, the CDR3 is TGTGCCAGCAGTTCTAGCGGGGGGGCCGGGGAGACCCAGTACTTC.

This clonotype was picked up a small number of times. V gene TRBV5-1 combines with J gene TRBJ1-1; maybe TRBD1 (6 bases). The CDR3 loop spans 16 amino acids. V shed 2 bases and J shed 11 bases, with 25 bases lying between them. Germline assignment: CDR1 SGHRS and CDR2 YFSETQ. This CDR3 reads CASSLFPGQHTSWAFF. CDR3 coding DNA: TGCGCCAGCAGCTTATTTCCGGGACAACACACTTCCTGGGCTTTCTTT.

In this sample, this clonotype turned up many times. The CDR3 DNA reads as TGCAGTGCTCCCCGACAGGAAGCGGCCTACGAGCAGTACTTC. It codes for CSAPRQEAAYEQYF. The chain couples TRBV20-1 to TRBJ2-7; D perhaps matches TRBD1 (6 bases). From germline, CDR1 is DFQATT and CDR2 SNEGSKA (reference sequence). This CDR3 is 14 amino acids long. Trimming removed 5 bases from V and 2 bases from J, with 16 bases in between.

The table lists this clonotype with many counts. The chain employs TRBV5-1 and TRBJ2-7; 9 nucleotides match TRBD1. The germline CDR1 and CDR2 sequences are SGHRS and YFSETQ. The CDR3 contains 16 residues. Trimming removed 4 bases from V and 7 bases from J; junction bases left unmatched: 15. CDR3 residues: CASSPSDSGTGWEQYF. The DNA of the CDR3 is TGCGCCAGCAGCCCCTCCGATTCCGGGACAGGGTGGGAGCAGTACTTC.

This clonotype was found many times. The J gene is TRBJ2-3, the V gene TRBV11-2, with D uncertain. The CDR3 is 14 residues long. Germline CDR1 reads SGHAT; CDR2 reads FQNNGV. V was clipped by 2 bases and J by 1 base, with 7 bases between them. The CDR3 nucleotides read TGTGCCAGCAGCTTAAGTCACCGCACAGATACGCAGTATTTT. Translated: CASSLSHRTDTQYF.

The CDR3 here is CSVPQTATNTEAFF. As DNA, the CDR3 is TGCAGCGTCCCTCAGACAGCCACGAACACTGAAGCTTTCTTT. The chain links TRBV29-1 to TRBJ1-1; a possible D gene is TRBD1 (5 bases). The CDR3 has 14 amino acids. V was pared by 6 bases and J by 1 base, with 15 bases between. Germline V CDR1 and CDR2: SQVTM, ANQGSEA.

Note on this clonotype: The junction and the germline gene differ at one end; a read error may be behind it. This chain connects TRBV5-1 to TRBJ2-2; TRBD1 matches 12 bases. The CDR3 is 16 residues long. The germline V gene has CDR1 SGHRS and CDR2 YFSETQ. CDR3 amino acids: CAGSQGQGARTGELFF. DNA of the CDR3: TGCGCCGGCAGCCAGGGACAGGGGGCTCGGACCGGGGAGCTGTTTTTT.

This clonotype has a count of ten or more. The gene calls are TRBV3-1 and TRBJ2-2; TRBD2 aligns across 7 bases. CDR3 size: 15 residues. Per the germline V gene, CDR1 is LGHDT and CDR2 is YNNKEL (reference sequence). After removal of 2 bases from V and 3 bases from J, the junction contained 3 bases not matched to a gene. For the CDR3, the DNA is TGTGCCAGCAGCCAACTAGCGGTTTACACCGGGGAGCTGTTTTTT. It yields the protein CASSQLAVYTGELFF. Drawing the rest from reference TRBV3-1 and TRBJ2-2, the complete variable domain is DTAVSQTPKYLVTQMGNDKSIKCEQNLGHDTMYWYKQDSKKFLKIMFSYNNKELIINETVPNRFSPKSPDKAHLNLHINSLELGDSAVYFCASSQLAVYTGELFFGEGSRLTVL.

The chain is built from TRBV9 and TRBJ2-1; possible D gene TRBD2, 5 bases. The CDR3 contains 15 residues. The V gene lost 0 bases and the J gene lost 5 bases, with 12 bases spanning the gap. Germline V CDR1 and CDR2: SGDLS, YYNGEE. The CDR3 DNA reads TGTGCCAGCAGCGTAGCAGGACTTCCCAACAATGAGCAGTTCTTC. Encoded protein: CASSVAGLPNNEQFF. Looking up the rest from reference TRBV9 and TRBJ2-1 gives the full variable domain: DSGVTQTPKHLITATGQRVTLRCSPRSGDLSVYWYQQSLDQGLQFLIQYYNGEERAKGNILERFSAQQFPDLHSELNLSSLELGDSALYFCASSVAGLPNNEQFFGPGTRLTVL.

There are a few counts of this clonotype. The J gene is TRBJ1-2, the V gene TRBV5-1; D possibly corresponds to TRBD1 (5 bases). Between the trimmed V and J ends, which lost 5 bases and 5 bases, there was a span of 13 bases. The germline V gene has CDR1 SGHRS and CDR2 YFSETQ. The CDR3 is made up of 13 amino acids. In nucleotides, the CDR3 is TGCGCCAGCAGACGGGACGGAGAATATGGCTACACCTTC. It codes for CASRRDGEYGYTF. The full variable domain, rest sourced from reference TRBV5-1 and TRBJ1-2, is KAGVTQTPRYLIKTRGQQVTLSCSPISGHRSVSWYQQTPGQGLQFLFEYFSETQRNKGNFPGRFSGRQFSNSRSEMNVSTLELGDSALYLCASRRDGEYGYTFGSGTRLTVV.

This clonotype showed up many times. The CDR3 loop is CATSRGWGANTGELFF. For the CDR3, the DNA is TGTGCCACCAGCAGAGGATGGGGCGCGAACACCGGGGAGCTGTTTTTT. V gene TRBV15 combines with J gene TRBJ2-2; maybe TRBD1 (5 bases). The length of the CDR3 is 16 residues. Germline values: CDR1 LNHNV, CDR2 YYDKDF (reference sequence). V was clipped by 1 base and J by 0 bases, with 9 bases between them. Supplemented by reference TRBV15 and TRBJ2-2, the full variable domain reads DAMVIQNPRYQVTQFGKPVTLSCSQTLNHNVMYWYQQKSSQAPKLLFHYYDKDFNNEADTPDNFQSRRPNTSFCFLDIRSPGLGDTAMYLCATSRGWGANTGELFFGEGSRLTVL.